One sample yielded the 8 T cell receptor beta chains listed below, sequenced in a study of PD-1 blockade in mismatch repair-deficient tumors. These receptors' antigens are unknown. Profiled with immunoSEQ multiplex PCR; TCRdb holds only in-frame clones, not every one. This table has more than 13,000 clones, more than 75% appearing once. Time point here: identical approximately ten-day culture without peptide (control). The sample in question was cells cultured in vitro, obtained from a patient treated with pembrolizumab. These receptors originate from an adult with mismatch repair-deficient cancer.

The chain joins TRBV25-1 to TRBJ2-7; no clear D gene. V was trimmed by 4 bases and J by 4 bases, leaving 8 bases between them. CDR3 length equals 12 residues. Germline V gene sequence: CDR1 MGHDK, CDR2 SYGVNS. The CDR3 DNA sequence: TGTGCCAGCAGTGTACACTCTTACGAGCAGTACTTC. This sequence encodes CASSVHSYEQYF.

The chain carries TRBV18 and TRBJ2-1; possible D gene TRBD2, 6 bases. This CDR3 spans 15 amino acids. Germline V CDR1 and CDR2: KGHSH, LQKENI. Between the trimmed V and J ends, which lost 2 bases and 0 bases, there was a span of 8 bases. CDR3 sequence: CASSPGGGSYNEQFF. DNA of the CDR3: TGTGCCAGCTCACCAGGGGGAGGCTCCTACAATGAGCAGTTCTTC.

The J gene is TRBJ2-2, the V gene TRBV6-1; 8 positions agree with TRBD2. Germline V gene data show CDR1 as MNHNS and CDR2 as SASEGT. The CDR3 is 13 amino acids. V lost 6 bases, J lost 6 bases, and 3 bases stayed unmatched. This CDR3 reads CASRLTSAGELFF. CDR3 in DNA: TGTGCCAGCAGATTGACTAGCGCCGGGGAGCTGTTTTTT.

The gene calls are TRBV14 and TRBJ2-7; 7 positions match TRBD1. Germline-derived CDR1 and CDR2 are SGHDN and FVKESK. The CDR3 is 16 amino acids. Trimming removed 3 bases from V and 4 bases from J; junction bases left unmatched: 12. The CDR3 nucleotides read TGTGCCAGCAGCCAGCTGACGGGACAGTGGGGATACGAGCAGTACTTC. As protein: CASSQLTGQWGYEQYF.

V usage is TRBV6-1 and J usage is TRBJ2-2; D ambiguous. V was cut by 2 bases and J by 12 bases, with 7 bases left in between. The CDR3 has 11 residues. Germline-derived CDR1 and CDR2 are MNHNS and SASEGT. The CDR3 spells CASSERWKLFF. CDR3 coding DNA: TGTGCCAGCAGTGAAAGGTGGAAGCTGTTTTTT.

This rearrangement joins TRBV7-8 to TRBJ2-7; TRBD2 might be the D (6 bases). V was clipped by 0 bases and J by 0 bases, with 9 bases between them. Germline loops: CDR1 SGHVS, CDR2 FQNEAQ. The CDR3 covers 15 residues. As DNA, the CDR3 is TGTGCCAGCAGCTTAGCGGGAGGTCCCTCCTACGAGCAGTACTTC. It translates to CASSLAGGPSYEQYF.

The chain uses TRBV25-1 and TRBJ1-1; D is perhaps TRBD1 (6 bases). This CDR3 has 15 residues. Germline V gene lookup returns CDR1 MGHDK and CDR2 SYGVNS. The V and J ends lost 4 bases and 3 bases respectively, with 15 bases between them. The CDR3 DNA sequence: TGTGCCAGCAGTGGATTTCAACAGGGTGACACTGAAGCTTTCTTT. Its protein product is CASSGFQQGDTEAFF.

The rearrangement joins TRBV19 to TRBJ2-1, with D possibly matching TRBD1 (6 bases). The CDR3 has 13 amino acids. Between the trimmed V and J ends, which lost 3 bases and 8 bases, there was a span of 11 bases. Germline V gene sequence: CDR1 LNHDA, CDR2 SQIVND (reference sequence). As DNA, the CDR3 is TGTGCCAGTAGTATTCTGGGGGCGGATGAGCAGTTCTTC. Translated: CASSILGADEQFF.